The source of this T cell receptor (beta chain) is a study of T cell responses to AZD1222 COVID-19 vaccine. Germline V gene sequence: CDR1 SGHNT, CDR2 YENEEA. The V end was cut by 1 base, the J end by 2 bases, with 9 bases between. This CDR3 spans 15 amino acids. Assay used: immunoSEQ multiplex PCR; TCRdb lists only in-frame clones, some missing. The sample includes around 100,000 clones, 88% of them seen just once. The TCR sequence derives from an adult in good health. The V gene is TRBV11-3, the J gene TRBJ2-1, with unresolved D. Source: peripheral blood, taken on day 0 of AZD1222 vaccination. The CDR3 coding sequence is TGTGCCAGCAGCTTAGGCGGAAGAACCTACAATGAGCAGTTCTTC. Translation gives CASSLGGRTYNEQFF. Looking up the rest from reference TRBV11-3 and TRBJ2-1 gives the full variable domain: EAGVVQSPRYKIIEKKQPVAFWCNPISGHNTLYWYLQNLGQGPELLIRYENEEAVDDSQLPKDRFSAERLKGVDSTLKIQPAELGDSAVYLCASSLGGRTYNEQFFGPGTRLTVL.